Below, 30 T cell receptor beta chains from the same sample are listed, as sequenced in a study of blood T cell repertoires in COVID-19. Sequencing was performed with immunoSEQ multiplex PCR; in TCRdb, only in-frame clones are kept and a portion is missing. The repertoire has 50,000 to 60,000 clones, roughly 87% of them found once; the top ten carry roughly 3.4%. Source material: peripheral blood. The receptors here all came from a man aged 35 to 55 with COVID-19, enrolled during active disease.

The chain employs TRBV11-3 and TRBJ2-3; D is unclear. The CDR3 is 20 residues long. Trimming shortened V by 0 bases and J by 2 bases, and 24 bases separated the two germline ends. Per germline, CDR1 SGHNT and CDR2 YENEEA. The CDR3 DNA reads TGTGCCAGCAGCTTAGATCCTGCCTCTTGGCGACAAAGATTCACAGATACGCAGTATTTT. It encodes CASSLDPASWRQRFTDTQYF.

The V and J genes are TRBV2 and TRBJ2-7, with D possibly being TRBD1 (6 bases). Germline V CDR1 and CDR2: SNHLY, FYNNEI. This CDR3 is 13 amino acids long. V was pared by 9 bases and J by 2 bases, with 14 bases between. As DNA, the CDR3 is TGTGCCAGTGGACAGACTGGCACCTACGAGCAGTACTTC. Translation gives CASGQTGTYEQYF. The whole variable domain, remainder taken from reference TRBV2 and TRBJ2-7, is EPEVTQTPSHQVTQMGQEVILRCVPISNHLYFYWYRQILGQKVEFLVSFYNNEISEKSEIFDDQFSVERPDGSNFTLKIRSTKLEDSAMYFCASGQTGTYEQYFGPGTRLTVT.

J is TRBJ2-1 and V is TRBV5-1; TRBD2 agrees at 9 bases. Germline V gene sequence: CDR1 SGHRS, CDR2 YFSETQ. V gave up 4 bases and J gave up 5 bases; unmatched junction bases: 13. The CDR3 has 17 amino acids. CDR3 in amino acids: CASSRAWRGGPNNEQFF. CDR3 coding DNA: TGCGCCAGCAGCCGCGCGTGGCGGGGGGGCCCTAACAATGAGCAGTTCTTC.

In its sample, this clone was seen a few times. This rearrangement joins TRBV6-6 to TRBJ2-1; TRBD1 matches at 7 bases. The V gene's germline CDR1 is MNHNY and CDR2 SVGAGI (reference sequence). This CDR3 comprises 15 residues. Trimming removed 2 bases from V and 4 bases from J; junction bases left unmatched: 5. The CDR3 sequence is CASSYEGAGYNEQFF. CDR3 in DNA: TGTGCCAGCAGTTACGAGGGGGCTGGGTACAATGAGCAGTTCTTC.

The gene calls are TRBV28 and TRBJ2-1; 7 bases align to TRBD1. The V gene end was trimmed by 3 bases and the J gene end by 2 bases; junction bases not matched to a gene: 4. This CDR3 is 15 amino acids long. Germline V gives CDR1 MDHEN, CDR2 SYDVKM. Here the CDR3 reads CASSFPTGAYNEQFF. CDR3 bases: TGTGCCAGCAGTTTCCCCACAGGGGCCTACAATGAGCAGTTCTTC. Supplemented by reference TRBV28 and TRBJ2-1, the full variable domain reads DVKVTQSSRYLVKRTGEKVFLECVQDMDHENMFWYRQDPGLGLRLIYFSYDVKMKEKGDIPEGYSVSREKKERFSLILESASTNQTSMYLCASSFPTGAYNEQFFGPGTRLTVL.

This clone has a single count. The chain recombines TRBV3-1 (or the pseudogene TRBV3-2) with TRBJ2-3; 10 nucleotides agree with TRBD2. This CDR3 spans 17 amino acids. Germline lookup yields CDR1 LGHDT and CDR2 YNNKEL (reference sequence). V trimming: 1 base; J trimming: 2 bases; junction bases outside the gene matches: 6. CDR3: CASSQGSGGFSTDTQYF. CDR3 DNA sequence: TGTGCCAGCAGCCAAGGTAGCGGGGGGTTCTCCACAGATACGCAGTATTTT.

Of note for this clone: In the same sample, other DNA sequences code for this CDR3. CDR3 protein: CASSFVQGGYGYTF. In DNA form, the CDR3 reads TGTGCCAGCAGTTTTGTACAGGGGGGGTATGGCTACACCTTC. This rearrangement joins TRBV27 to TRBJ1-2; the match to TRBD1 covers 8 bases. CDR3 length: 14 amino acids. The J segment lost 5 bases and the V segment lost 3 bases, leaving 5 bases of the junction unmatched. From germline, CDR1 is MNHEY and CDR2 SMNVEV (reference sequence).

The chain is built from TRBV11-1 and TRBJ2-1, with D perhaps matching TRBD2 (5 bases). This CDR3 has 15 residues. Germline V CDR1 and CDR2: SGHAT, FQDESV (reference sequence). V lost 1 base and J 6 bases, leaving 13 bases between the germline ends. CDR3 in DNA: TGTGCCAGCAGCTTAGTCGGGCGGGTGTTCAATGAGCAGTTCTTC. Amino acid sequence: CASSLVGRVFNEQFF. Full variable domain (remainder filled in from reference TRBV11-1 and TRBJ2-1): EAEVAQSPRYKITEKSQAVAFWCDPISGHATLYWYRQILGQGPELLVQFQDESVVDDSQLPKDRFSAERLKGVDSTLKIQPAELGDSAMYLCASSLVGRVFNEQFFGPGTRLTVL.

This chain connects TRBV19 to TRBJ2-1; 10 bases line up with TRBD2. This CDR3 contains 15 residues. V was clipped by 5 bases and J by 0 bases; unmatched bases: 1. Germline CDR1 and CDR2: LNHDA and SQIVND (reference sequence). Written as DNA, the CDR3 is TGTGCCAGTAGTCGGACTAGCGGCTCCTACAATGAGCAGTTCTTC. Its translation: CASSRTSGSYNEQFF. The full variable domain, with the rest looked up from reference TRBV19 and TRBJ2-1, is DGGITQSPKYLFRKEGQNVTLSCEQNLNHDAMYWYRQDPGQGLRLIYYSQIVNDFQKGDIAEGYSVSREKKESFPLTVTSAQKNPTAFYLCASSRTSGSYNEQFFGPGTRLTVL.

This clone was observed a single time. This rearrangement joins TRBV12-3 or TRBV12-4 to TRBJ1-1, with TRBD1 matching 10 bases. The CDR3 is 12 amino acids. The J segment lost 10 bases and the V segment lost 6 bases, leaving 5 bases of the junction unmatched. DNA of the CDR3: TGTGCCAGCAGCCCCGGGACAGGGGTAGCTTTCTTT. This codes for CASSPGTGVAFF.

The chain carries TRBV7-9 and TRBJ2-2, with TRBD2 as a possible D gene (5 bases). V was pared by 4 bases and J by 2 bases, with 8 bases between. CDR1 and CDR2 from the germline V gene are SEHNR and FQNEAQ (reference sequence). The CDR3 length is 14 residues. The CDR3 DNA is TGTGCCAGCAGCTCGGACTTTAACACCGGGGAGCTGTTTTTT. This sequence encodes CASSSDFNTGELFF.

The J gene is TRBJ1-2, the V gene TRBV21-1. TRBV21-1 is marked as a pseudogene. This CDR3 spans 14 amino acids. The CDR3 coding sequence is TGTGCCAGCAGCAAAGACGGGTTCGCCTATGGCTACACCTTC. As protein: CASSKDGFAYGYTF.

V is TRBV5-4 and J is TRBJ2-5, with 8 nucleotides matching TRBD2. CDR3 length: 17 residues. With V trimmed by 2 bases and J by 1 base, 10 bases remained unmatched. CDR1 SGHNT and CDR2 YYREEE come from the germline V gene (reference sequence). This CDR3 is CASSFSRGRGVQETQYF. CDR3 in DNA: TGTGCCAGCAGCTTTTCAAGAGGGCGGGGGGTCCAAGAGACCCAGTACTTC.

The chain carries TRBV6-6 and TRBJ2-7; D unclear. The ends were cut back, 2 bases at V and 2 bases at J, with 7 bases in the middle. From germline, CDR1 is MNHNY and CDR2 SVGAGI (reference sequence). The length of the CDR3 is 13 residues. In nucleotides, the CDR3 is TGTGCCAGCAGTTACCGCCAGACCTACGAGCAGTACTTC. It codes for CASSYRQTYEQYF.

The chain is built from TRBV11-3 and TRBJ2-1; 14 bases are shared with TRBD2. Looked up from germline, CDR1 is SGHNT and CDR2 is YENEEA. With V trimmed by 5 bases and J by 8 bases, 5 bases remained unmatched. The CDR3 runs 15 residues. The CDR3: CASSPGLAGVDEQFF. For the CDR3, the DNA is TGTGCCAGCAGCCCGGGACTAGCGGGAGTCGATGAGCAGTTCTTC.

The chain carries TRBV6-5 and TRBJ1-2; D is unclear. The CDR3 has 14 amino acids. V was clipped by 0 bases and J by 8 bases, with 13 bases between them. CDR1 MNHEY and CDR2 SVGAGI come from the germline V gene. The CDR3 sequence: CASSYSTQKKGYTF. The DNA for the CDR3 is TGTGCCAGCAGTTACTCGACACAGAAGAAGGGCTACACCTTC.

The rearrangement uses TRBV2 and TRBJ2-1, with a possible D match to TRBD1 (8 bases). The V gene's germline CDR1 is SNHLY and CDR2 FYNNEI. Between the trimmed V and J ends, which lost 7 bases and 2 bases, there was a span of 15 bases. The CDR3 spans 15 residues. Here the CDR3 reads CASKGGTGPYNEQFF. The CDR3 region has the DNA TGTGCCAGCAAGGGGGGGACAGGTCCCTACAATGAGCAGTTCTTC.

This chain connects TRBV18 to TRBJ2-5; 8 bases are a match to TRBD1. CDR1 and CDR2 (germline): KGHSH, LQKENI. Losses at the gene ends were 4 bases for V and 4 bases for J; bases not matched to a gene: 2. CDR3 size: 13 residues. The CDR3 DNA sequence: TGTGCCAGCTCACTAGACAGGGGAGAGACCCAGTACTTC. It is translated as CASSLDRGETQYF.

The chain carries TRBV6-5 and TRBJ1-6; TRBD1 aligns across 9 bases. The CDR3 loop spans 15 amino acids. Per germline, CDR1 MNHEY and CDR2 SVGAGI. With 7 bases clipped from V and 6 bases from J, the junction kept 7 bases outside the gene matches. In nucleotides, the CDR3 is TGTGCCAGCACCAGTTTGACAGGGGGTAATTCACCCCTCCACTTT. It is translated as CASTSLTGGNSPLHF.

This chain joins TRBV5-1 and TRBJ1-1; D remains ambiguous. The length of the CDR3 is 14 residues. V lost 5 bases, J lost 6 bases, and 17 bases lay in between. CDR1 is SGHRS and CDR2 is YFSETQ in the germline V gene. In DNA, the CDR3 is TGCGCCAGCAGTGCAGGAACAGCCGGTGCTGAAGCTTTCTTT. This gives the protein CASSAGTAGAEAFF. The full variable domain, with the rest looked up from reference TRBV5-1 and TRBJ1-1, is KAGVTQTPRYLIKTRGQQVTLSCSPISGHRSVSWYQQTPGQGLQFLFEYFSETQRNKGNFPGRFSGRQFSNSRSEMNVSTLELGDSALYLCASSAGTAGAEAFFGQGTRLTVV.

V and J are TRBV19 and TRBJ2-7; TRBD2 aligns across 8 bases. Germline loops: CDR1 LNHDA, CDR2 SQIVND (reference sequence). The V gene end was trimmed by 3 bases and the J gene end by 1 base; junction bases not matched to a gene: 5. The length of the CDR3 is 15 residues. CDR3: CASSIHGGGSYEQYF. The CDR3 DNA reads as TGTGCCAGTAGTATTCACGGGGGGGGTTCCTACGAGCAGTACTTC. The variable domain in full, with the rest retrieved from reference TRBV19 and TRBJ2-7, is DGGITQSPKYLFRKEGQNVTLSCEQNLNHDAMYWYRQDPGQGLRLIYYSQIVNDFQKGDIAEGYSVSREKKESFPLTVTSAQKNPTAFYLCASSIHGGGSYEQYFGPGTRLTVT.

This clone showed up just once. The V call is TRBV27, the J call TRBJ1-4, with TRBD1 matching 8 bases. The V segment lost 4 bases and the J segment 3 bases; nucleotides outside the gene matches: 13. Germline V gene lookup returns CDR1 MNHEY and CDR2 SMNVEV (reference sequence). CDR3 size: 18 residues. The CDR3 protein is CASSSLPRGLGANEKLFF. The CDR3 DNA sequence: TGTGCCAGCAGTTCGCTCCCCAGGGGGCTAGGGGCTAATGAAAAACTGTTTTTT.

The V and J genes are TRBV2 and TRBJ2-5; D may be TRBD1 (5 bases). The CDR3 contains 15 residues. Germline CDR1 and CDR2: SNHLY and FYNNEI. Trimming cost V 3 bases and J 3 bases, with 14 bases left between them. CDR3 DNA sequence: TGTGCCAGCAGTGAGGTGTTACGGACAAAAGAGACCCAGTACTTC. It codes for CASSEVLRTKETQYF.

This clone was recorded once. The genes are TRBV28 and TRBJ2-1; D remains ambiguous. Germline-derived CDR1 and CDR2 are MDHEN and SYDVKM. The CDR3 runs 16 residues. V lost 1 base and J lost 7, with 17 bases in between. CDR3 coding DNA: TGTGCCAGCAGTTTATTGGTCGATAGGTCTAGGAATGAGCAGTTCTTC. As protein: CASSLLVDRSRNEQFF.

In DNA, the CDR3 is TGTGCCAGCAGCCAAGATCTGCGACGGCAGGGGGGAGATACGCAGTATTTT. It specifies CASSQDLRRQGGDTQYF. The chain couples TRBV3-1 (or the pseudogene TRBV3-2) to TRBJ2-3, with TRBD1 as a possible D gene (7 bases). V was trimmed by 0 bases and J by 5 bases, leaving 18 bases between them. Germline CDR1 and CDR2: LGHDT and YNNKEL (reference sequence). This CDR3 contains 17 residues.

This clone appeared once. The V call is TRBV3-1 (or the pseudogene TRBV3-2), the J call TRBJ1-4, with 8 nucleotides matching TRBD1. The CDR3 is made up of 17 amino acids. The germline V gene encodes CDR1 LGHDT and CDR2 YNNKEL (reference sequence). V lost 3 bases and J lost 0; bases outside the gene matches: 6. DNA of the CDR3: TGTGCCAGCAGCCATAACCCGACAGGGGCAACTAATGAAAAACTGTTTTTT. Protein: CASSHNPTGATNEKLFF.

The chain couples TRBV3-1 (or the pseudogene TRBV3-2) to TRBJ1-3, with D tentatively TRBD1 (5 bases). The CDR3 consists of 17 residues. Trimming cost V 0 bases and J 2 bases, with 14 bases left between them. CDR1 is LGHDT and CDR2 is YNNKEL in the germline V gene (reference sequence). CDR3 coding DNA: TGTGCCAGCAGCCAAGATCGGGGGACGCGGGCTGGAAACACCATATATTTT. This gives the protein CASSQDRGTRAGNTIYF.

V gene TRBV2 combines with J gene TRBJ1-5; the D gene is possibly TRBD1 (6 bases). CDR3 length: 12 residues. V was clipped by 4 bases and J by 7 bases, with 8 bases between them. The germline V gene encodes CDR1 SNHLY and CDR2 FYNNEI. This CDR3 reads CASSAGDQPQHF. The CDR3 DNA sequence: TGTGCCAGCAGTGCAGGGGACCAGCCCCAGCATTTT.

The J gene is TRBJ2-5, the V gene TRBV6-6; 7 bases line up with TRBD2. CDR1 is MNHNY and CDR2 is SVGAGI in the germline V gene (reference sequence). V was pared by 4 bases and J by 1 base, with 9 bases of the junction left unmatched. CDR3 length equals 16 residues. CDR3 sequence: CASSLNSGGIQETQYF. The CDR3 DNA reads as TGTGCCAGCAGTTTAAATTCGGGAGGAATCCAAGAGACCCAGTACTTC.

The CDR3 reads CASSRTGTAISGNTIYF. CDR3 sequence (DNA): TGTGCCAGCAGTCGTACCGGGACAGCCATCTCTGGAAACACCATATATTTT. The rearrangement uses TRBV6-6 and TRBJ1-3, with 7 bases that match TRBD1. The V gene's germline CDR1 is MNHNY and CDR2 SVGAGI (reference sequence). The length of the CDR3 is 17 residues. The V gene end was trimmed by 5 bases and the J gene end by 0 bases; junction bases not matched to a gene: 10.